This T cell receptor beta chain came from a study of CD4+ T cells in melanoma. Study findings and constraints: Reportedly, melanoma neoantigen-specific CD4+ T cells showed varied differentiation states.

The CDR3 sequence is 15 residues long. Germline CDR1 is SGHTA and CDR2 is FQGTGA. V lost 6 bases, J lost 6 bases, and 21 bases lay in between. This clone was counted once. The target antigen is unknown. The table came from immunoSEQ multiplex PCR; TCRdb's copy has only in-frame clones and leaves some out. Counted here are about 55,000 clones, about 70% occurring once; the ten biggest clones make up approximately 5%. Material: tumor tissue. This sequence was found in a human donor with melanoma. The V gene is TRBV7-3, the J gene TRBJ2-7; TRBD2 is a possible D gene (6 bases). The CDR3 bases are TGTGCCAGCAGTCCGGGGACGGACCTGGGGGGCGAGCAGTACTTC. It codes for CASSPGTDLGGEQYF. The full variable domain, its missing parts supplied by reference TRBV7-3 and TRBJ2-7, is GAGVSQTPSNKVTEKGKYVELRCDPISGHTALYWYRQSLGQGPEFLIYFQGTGAADDSGLPNDRFFAVRPEGSVSTLKIQRTERGDSAVYLCASSPGTDLGGEQYFGPGTRLTVT.